Given below is one TCR beta chain in context. Measured with immunoSEQ multiplex PCR; TCRdb has only the in-frame clones, and not every one. The sample holds around 50,000 clones, 92% seen once. This entry belongs to a study of T cell changes during pregnancy in multiple sclerosis. Germline-derived CDR1 and CDR2 are MNHEY and SVGAGI. V lost 6 bases to trimming and J lost 10 bases, with 18 bases between them. This CDR3 comprises 13 residues. The TCR sequence derives from a female donor in good health, enrolled as a control in a pregnancy study. The chain links TRBV6-5 to TRBJ1-1; no definite D call. Sequencing was performed on CD4+ T cells from peripheral blood mononuclear cells, taken after pregnancy. The CDR3 nucleotides read TGTGCCAGCAGCCCAGGTTTCACGGGAGGAGCTTTCTTT. As protein: CASSPGFTGGAFF.